Presented here are 17 T cell receptor beta chains from one specimen sequenced in a study of identical twins. TCRdb re-analysed the 5' RACE reads in MiXCR, keeping a single row per CDR3 protein. The sample lists 350,000 to 500,000 distinct CDR3 sequences; roughly 18% were seen once. Sequenced material: naive T cells sorted from blood. The receptors shown here come from a man over 45 in good health.

This clonotype has just a few counts. The rearrangement links TRBV29-1 to TRBJ1-2; TRBD1 matches 10 bases. This CDR3 spans 12 amino acids. V shed 5 bases and J 7 bases; nucleotides not matched to a gene: 4. Germline V lookup: CDR1 SQVTM, CDR2 ANQGSEA. CDR3 loop: CSVRGQGFGYTF. In nucleotides, the CDR3 is TGCAGCGTTAGGGGACAGGGGTTTGGCTACACCTTC.

This clonotype was detected ten times or more. J is TRBJ2-2 and V is TRBV18; 13 nucleotides match TRBD2. The germline CDR1 and CDR2 sequences are KGHSH and LQKENI. V gave up 2 bases and J gave up 4 bases; unmatched junction bases: 10. CDR3 size: 19 residues. CDR3 amino acids: CASSPIRTSGRASTGELFF. The CDR3 nucleotides are TGTGCCAGCTCACCAATCCGAACTAGCGGGAGGGCTAGCACCGGGGAGCTGTTTTTT.

The chain recombines TRBV12-3 or TRBV12-4 with TRBJ2-6; the D is unclear. CDR3 length: 20 residues. V was cut by 6 bases and J by 1 base, with 25 bases left in between. DNA of the CDR3: TGTGCCAGCAGGCTTTCTTATACAGTAGATGACCAGTCTGGGGCCAACGTCCTGACTTTC. Its protein product is CASRLSYTVDDQSGANVLTF.

This clonotype was recorded at least ten times. The rearrangement uses TRBV20-1 and TRBJ2-2, with TRBD2 matching over 10 bases. CDR1 DFQATT and CDR2 SNEGSKA come from the germline V gene (reference sequence). Trimming removed 4 bases from V and 4 bases from J; junction bases left unmatched: 3. The CDR3 is made up of 14 amino acids. The CDR3 protein is CSAIAGGSTGELFF. The CDR3 nucleotides read TGCAGTGCTATAGCGGGGGGTAGCACCGGGGAGCTGTTTTTT.

Ten or more counts support this clonotype. The V call is TRBV5-1, the J call TRBJ2-3; D perhaps matches TRBD1 (5 bases). Trimming pared 4 bases from V and 0 bases from J, leaving 12 bases between. CDR1 and CDR2 from the germline V gene are SGHRS and YFSETQ. The CDR3 totals 15 residues. The CDR3 nucleotides read TGCGCCAGCAGCCTTTACAGGATTAGCACAGATACGCAGTATTTT. This gives the protein CASSLYRISTDTQYF.

This clonotype was observed at least ten times. The genes are TRBV12-3 or TRBV12-4 and TRBJ1-2; TRBD1 agrees at 7 bases. This CDR3 is built from 12 residues. V shed 0 bases and J 8 bases; nucleotides not matched to a gene: 0. In DNA form, the CDR3 reads TGTGCCAGCAGTTTAGCAGGGGGCGGCTACACCTTC. Its translation is CASSLAGGGYTF.

This clonotype was seen only a few times. The CDR3 is CASRPPASNEQFF. In nucleotides, the CDR3 is TGTGCCAGCAGGCCTCCCGCGTCGAATGAGCAGTTCTTC. The rearrangement uses TRBV12-3 or TRBV12-4 and TRBJ2-1; D call uncertain. The CDR3 covers 13 residues. The germline V and J ends were trimmed by 6 bases and 7 bases, with 13 bases remaining between them.

This clonotype was seen many times. The chain couples TRBV5-6 to TRBJ2-1, with 7 nucleotides matching TRBD1. The germline V gene encodes CDR1 SGHDT and CDR2 YYEEEE. This CDR3 has 15 amino acids. V lost 2 bases, J lost 4 bases, and 6 bases stayed unmatched. The CDR3 bases are TGTGCCAGCAGCTTTCAGGGGGTATATTACAATGAGCAGTTCTTC. Its protein is CASSFQGVYYNEQFF.

This clonotype was seen ten or more times. This sequence joins TRBV4-3 and TRBJ2-1; D call uncertain. Germline loops: CDR1 LGHNA, CDR2 YSLEER. With 3 bases removed from V and 8 bases from J, the gap between germline ends came to 14 bases. This CDR3 region has 14 residues. CDR3 nucleotide sequence: TGCGCCAGCAGCCAGGGATATGGGTTCGATGAGCAGTTCTTC. Its protein is CASSQGYGFDEQFF.

The genes are TRBV27 and TRBJ2-6, with 8 nucleotides matching TRBD1. The CDR3 extends over 19 amino acids. The germline V gene has CDR1 MNHEY and CDR2 SMNVEV (reference sequence). The V segment lost 4 bases and the J segment 0 bases; nucleotides outside the gene matches: 11. For the CDR3, the DNA is TGTGCCAGCAGTTACTCCAGGGGGCGGGGACGCTCTGGGGCCAACGTCCTGACTTTC. Its translation: CASSYSRGRGRSGANVLTF.

There are a few counts of this clonotype. The DNA for the CDR3 is TGTGCCAGCACTAGACACGGGATGAACACTGAAGCTTTCTTT. This codes for CASTRHGMNTEAFF. The chain couples TRBV6-1 to TRBJ1-1; no definite D call. Germline CDR1 reads MNHNS; CDR2 reads SASEGT. Trimming shortened V by 7 bases and J by 0 bases, and 12 bases separated the two germline ends. The length of the CDR3 is 14 residues.

V and J are TRBV27 and TRBJ2-3, with TRBD2 matching over 8 bases. CDR1 and CDR2 from the germline V gene are MNHEY and SMNVEV (reference sequence). This CDR3 comprises 16 residues. V lost 5 bases and J lost 2; bases outside the gene matches: 9. CDR3 amino acids: CASSALLAEYTDTQYF. Here the CDR3 DNA reads TGTGCCAGCAGTGCCCTACTAGCGGAATACACAGATACGCAGTATTTT.

This rearrangement joins TRBV9 to TRBJ2-1; the match to TRBD2 covers 7 bases. CDR3 size: 18 residues. The germline gives CDR1 SGDLS, CDR2 YYNGEE. The junction had 17 bases not matched to a gene; V was cut back by 4 bases and J by 4 bases. CDR3 nucleotides: TGTGCCAGCAGCCCACCCAGGCGGGAGATGGGGATATACAATGAGCAGTTCTTC. Its protein product is CASSPPRREMGIYNEQFF.

The J gene is TRBJ1-6, the V gene TRBV5-1; D is undetermined. The germline CDR1 and CDR2 sequences are SGHRS and YFSETQ. V lost 0 bases and J 11 bases, leaving 9 bases between the germline ends. CDR3 length: 13 residues. The CDR3 region is CASSLAENTPLHF. In DNA form, the CDR3 reads TGCGCCAGCAGCTTGGCCGAGAATACACCCCTCCACTTT.

CDR3 DNA: TGTGCCAGCAGCTTAGGGCATGACAGCTCCTACGAGCAGTACTTC. It translates to CASSLGHDSSYEQYF. This chain links TRBV7-2 with TRBJ2-7; possibly TRBD1 for D (5 bases). This CDR3 region has 15 residues. Trimming shortened V by 1 base and J by 0 bases, and 10 bases separated the two germline ends. Germline V lookup: CDR1 SGHTA, CDR2 FQGNSA.

The chain couples TRBV24-1 to TRBJ2-7; D is undetermined. Germline CDR1 and CDR2: KGHDR and SFDVKD. The CDR3 is made up of 14 amino acids. V was clipped by 7 bases and J by 3 bases, with 15 bases between them. This CDR3 is CATSLGGGNYEQYF. As DNA, the CDR3 is TGTGCCACCAGCCTAGGCGGCGGAAACTACGAGCAGTACTTC.

This clonotype has ten or more counts. The rearrangement uses TRBV9 and TRBJ2-1, with D possibly matching TRBD1 (5 bases). The CDR3 sequence is 15 residues long. Trimming stripped 3 bases from V and 0 bases from J, with 10 bases between. The germline gives CDR1 SGDLS, CDR2 YYNGEE. The CDR3 reads CASSGNRSSYNEQFF. The CDR3 nucleotides are TGTGCCAGCAGCGGCAACAGGAGCTCCTACAATGAGCAGTTCTTC.